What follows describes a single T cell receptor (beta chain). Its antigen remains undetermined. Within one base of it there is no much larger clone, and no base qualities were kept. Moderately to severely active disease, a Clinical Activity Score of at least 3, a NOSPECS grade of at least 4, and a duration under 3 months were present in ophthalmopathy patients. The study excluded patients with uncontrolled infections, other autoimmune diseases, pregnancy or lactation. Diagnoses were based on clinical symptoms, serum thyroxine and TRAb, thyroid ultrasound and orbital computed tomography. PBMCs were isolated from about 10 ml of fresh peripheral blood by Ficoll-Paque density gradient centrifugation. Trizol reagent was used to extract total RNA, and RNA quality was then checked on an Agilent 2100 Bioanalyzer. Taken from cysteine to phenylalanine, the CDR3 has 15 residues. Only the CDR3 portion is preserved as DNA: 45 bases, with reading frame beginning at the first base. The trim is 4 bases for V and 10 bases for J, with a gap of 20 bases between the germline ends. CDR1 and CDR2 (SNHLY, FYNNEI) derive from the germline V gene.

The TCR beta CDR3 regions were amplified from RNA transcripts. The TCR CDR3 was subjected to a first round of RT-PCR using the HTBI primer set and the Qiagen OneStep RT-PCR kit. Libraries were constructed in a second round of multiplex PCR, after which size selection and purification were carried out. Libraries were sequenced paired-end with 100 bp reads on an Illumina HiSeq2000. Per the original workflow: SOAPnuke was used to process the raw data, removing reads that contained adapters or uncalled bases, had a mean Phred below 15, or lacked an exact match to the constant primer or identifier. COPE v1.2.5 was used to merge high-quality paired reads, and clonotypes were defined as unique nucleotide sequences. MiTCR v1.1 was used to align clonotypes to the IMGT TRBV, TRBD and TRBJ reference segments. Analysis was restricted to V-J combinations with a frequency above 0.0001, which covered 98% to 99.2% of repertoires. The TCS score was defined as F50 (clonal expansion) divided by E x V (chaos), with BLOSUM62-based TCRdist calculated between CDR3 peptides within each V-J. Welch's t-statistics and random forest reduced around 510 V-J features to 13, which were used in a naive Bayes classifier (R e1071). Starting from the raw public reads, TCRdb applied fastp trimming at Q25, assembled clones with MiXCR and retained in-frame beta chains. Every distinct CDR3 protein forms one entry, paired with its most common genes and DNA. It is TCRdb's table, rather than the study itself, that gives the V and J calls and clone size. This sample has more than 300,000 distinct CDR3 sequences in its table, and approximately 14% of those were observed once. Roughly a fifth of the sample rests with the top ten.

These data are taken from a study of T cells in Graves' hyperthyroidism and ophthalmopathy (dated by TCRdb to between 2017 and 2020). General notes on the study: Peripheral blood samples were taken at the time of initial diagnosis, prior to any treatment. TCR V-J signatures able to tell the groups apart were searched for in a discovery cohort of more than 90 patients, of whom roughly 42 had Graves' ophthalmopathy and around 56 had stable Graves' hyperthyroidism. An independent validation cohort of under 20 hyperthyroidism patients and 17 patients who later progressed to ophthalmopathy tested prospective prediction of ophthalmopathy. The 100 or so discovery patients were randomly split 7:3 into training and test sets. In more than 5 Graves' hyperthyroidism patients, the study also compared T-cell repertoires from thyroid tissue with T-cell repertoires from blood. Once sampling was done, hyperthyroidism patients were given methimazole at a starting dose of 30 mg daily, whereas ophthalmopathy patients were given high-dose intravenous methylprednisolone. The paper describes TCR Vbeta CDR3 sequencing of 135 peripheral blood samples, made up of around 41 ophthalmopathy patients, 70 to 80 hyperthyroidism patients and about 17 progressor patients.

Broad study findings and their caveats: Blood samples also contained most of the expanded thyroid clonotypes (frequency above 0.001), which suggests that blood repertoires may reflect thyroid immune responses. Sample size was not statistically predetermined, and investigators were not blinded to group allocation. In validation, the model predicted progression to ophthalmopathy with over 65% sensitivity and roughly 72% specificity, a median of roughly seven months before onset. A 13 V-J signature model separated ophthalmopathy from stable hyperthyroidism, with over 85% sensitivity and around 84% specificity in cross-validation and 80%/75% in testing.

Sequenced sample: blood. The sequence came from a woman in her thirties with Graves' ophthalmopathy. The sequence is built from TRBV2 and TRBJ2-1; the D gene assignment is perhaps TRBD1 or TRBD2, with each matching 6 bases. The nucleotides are TGTGCCAGCAGTGGAGTTCCGGGGGCGGCCGGGGAGCAGTTCTTC. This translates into CASSGVPGAAGEQFF.